This T cell receptor beta chain was found in a study of human T cells and chemical hapten exposure. Points from the study as a whole: Since the donors had alopecia, their immune response may not be the same as that of healthy people. Patch test score rose with PT1 expanded TCR count, significant at thresholds 8, 16 and 32, not 4.

Germline CDR1 reads MRHNA; CDR2 reads SNTAGT. The CDR3 contains 14 residues. V shed 2 bases and J shed 5 bases, with 12 bases lying between them. TCRdb re-called the RACE reads with MiXCR, one entry per CDR3 protein. The data contain about 58,000 distinct CDR3 sequences, around 12% of them seen just once; the ten biggest clones take up roughly 2.3%. Indicated time point: patch test 3, about 24 weeks after DPC sensitization. Treatment defined: therapeutic diphenylcyclopropenone sensitization with weekly scalp DPC. The study extracted total RNA from unfractionated whole blood. This clonotype was recorded a few times. What it binds is unknown.

The sample here was whole blood, taken in connection with sensitization to the hapten diphenylcyclopropenone (DPC). The TCR sequence derives from a man aged 30-40 years with alopecia areata. Some clones in this sample may be carry-over from other donors' samples. This chain joins TRBV6-4 and TRBJ1-1; TRBD1 is a possible D gene (5 bases). The CDR3 bases are TGTGCCAGCAGTGACGGGGGAGGAGGGACTGAAGCTTTCTTT. Protein product: CASSDGGGGTEAFF.